Listed here are 27 T cell receptor beta chains from one sample, sequenced in a study of CD8 T cells in ankylosing spondylitis. TCRdb reprocessed the 5' RACE reads via MiXCR and lists one record per CDR3 protein. This sample carries 200,000 to 300,000 distinct CDR3 sequences, about 24% of them seen once, and the ten largest clones take about 0.6%. Material for sequencing was blood, either unsorted or a sorted T cell fraction (not recorded which). These receptors were obtained from a male donor with ankylosing spondylitis or in good health (not recorded which).

This rearrangement joins TRBV5-6 to TRBJ2-7; 7 nucleotides match TRBD1. The CDR3 contains 13 residues. V lost 1 base to trimming and J lost 7 bases; unmatched junction nucleotides: 5. Germline CDR1 and CDR2: SGHDT and YYEEEE. In nucleotides, the CDR3 is TGTGCCAGCAGCTTGCCCACGACAGGGGAGCAGTACTTC. Translation: CASSLPTTGEQYF.

In its sample, this clonotype was seen many times. This chain links TRBV20-1 with TRBJ2-2; TRBD2 matches at 11 bases. The junction had 4 bases not matched to a gene; V was cut back by 6 bases and J by 1 base. Germline loops: CDR1 DFQATT, CDR2 SNEGSKA (reference sequence). CDR3 size: 15 residues. CDR3 loop: CSALGLAVNTGELFF. DNA of the CDR3: TGCAGTGCCCTGGGACTAGCGGTGAACACCGGGGAGCTGTTTTTT.

The V gene is TRBV20-1, the J gene TRBJ2-3; TRBD2 is a possible D gene (6 bases). Germline values: CDR1 DFQATT, CDR2 SNEGSKA (reference sequence). The CDR3 extends over 12 amino acids. CDR3 sequence (DNA): TGCAGCCAGGACTACCCCCCAGATACGCAGTATTTT. It encodes CSQDYPPDTQYF.

The sample holds many counts of this clonotype. The chain carries TRBV20-1 and TRBJ1-5; 8 positions agree with TRBD1. CDR1 is DFQATT and CDR2 is SNEGSKA in the germline V gene (reference sequence). V shed 0 bases, J shed 7 bases, and the junction held 8 bases outside the gene matches. The CDR3 has 15 amino acids. The CDR3 sequence is CSARDLTGGGQPQHF. In DNA form, the CDR3 reads TGCAGTGCTAGAGATCTTACAGGGGGAGGCCAGCCCCAGCATTTT.

In its sample, this clonotype was seen many times. The chain combines TRBV19 with TRBJ2-1; D remains unclear. V was pared by 5 bases and J by 4 bases, with 6 bases between. This CDR3 contains 12 residues. Germline assignment: CDR1 LNHDA and CDR2 SQIVND (reference sequence). CDR3 amino acids: CASSGQYNEQFF. In DNA, the CDR3 is TGTGCCAGTAGTGGGCAATACAATGAGCAGTTCTTC.

The chain recombines TRBV5-6 with TRBJ2-3, with D perhaps TRBD1 or TRBD2 (6 bases each). Trimming took 0 bases from V and 7 from J, leaving 12 bases between them. The germline CDR1 and CDR2 sequences are SGHDT and YYEEEE. The CDR3 runs to 14 residues. Here the CDR3 reads CASSLVEGGNTQYF. CDR3 coding DNA: TGTGCCAGCAGCTTGGTTGAGGGGGGAAATACGCAGTATTTT.

This clonotype showed up many times. The rearrangement joins TRBV9 to TRBJ2-4; D may be TRBD2 (5 bases). The germline V gene encodes CDR1 SGDLS and CDR2 YYNGEE. The CDR3 covers 16 residues. Trimming cost V 3 bases and J 7 bases, with 20 bases left between them. CDR3 DNA: TGTGCCAGCAGCGCCGGACGGGGAATAAAGGGTAACATTCAGTACTTC. Its protein is CASSAGRGIKGNIQYF.

This clonotype was detected ten times or more. V and J are TRBV20-1 and TRBJ2-7, with D uncertain. V was pared by 0 bases and J by 0 bases, with 12 bases between. The CDR3 sequence is 15 residues long. Germline V lookup: CDR1 DFQATT, CDR2 SNEGSKA (reference sequence). The CDR3 coding sequence is TGCAGTGCTAGAGATTTGCGGTATAGCTCCTACGAGCAGTACTTC. Its protein is CSARDLRYSSYEQYF.

The chain has TRBV12-3 or TRBV12-4 and TRBJ2-7; tentatively, D is TRBD1 (5 bases). The CDR3 contains 12 residues. V dropped 3 bases and J dropped 6 bases, with 9 bases sitting between them. Here the CDR3 reads CASSFSQGEQYF. The CDR3 DNA reads TGTGCCAGCAGTTTCTCGCAGGGCGAGCAGTACTTC.

The chain carries TRBV6-5 and TRBJ1-2; D not resolved. Per the germline V gene, CDR1 is MNHEY and CDR2 is SVGAGI. V was shortened by 6 bases and J by 2 bases, with 10 bases between the two germline ends. The CDR3 length is 13 residues. The CDR3 bases are TGTGCCAGCAGATTAGACAAAAACTATGGCTACACCTTC. This sequence encodes CASRLDKNYGYTF.

This clonotype has just a few counts. The chain joins TRBV10-3 to TRBJ2-2, with D unclear. This CDR3 has 14 amino acids. The germline V gene has CDR1 ENHRY and CDR2 SYGVKD. The V and J ends lost 7 bases and 0 bases respectively, with 9 bases between them. CDR3 in DNA: TGTGCCATCACGCCAGCCACGAACACCGGGGAGCTGTTTTTT. Translated: CAITPATNTGELFF.

V usage is TRBV20-1 and J usage is TRBJ2-5, with TRBD1 as a possible D gene (6 bases). The CDR3 runs 16 residues. V gave up 0 bases and J gave up 4 bases, with 18 bases separating them. Looked up from germline, CDR1 is DFQATT and CDR2 is SNEGSKA (reference sequence). The DNA for the CDR3 is TGCAGTGCTAGAGATGGCCCGTCCAGGGGTGGAGAGACCCAGTACTTC. It yields the protein CSARDGPSRGGETQYF.

This clonotype has a handful of counts. The chain couples TRBV20-1 to TRBJ1-5; 7 bases are a match to TRBD1. Germline loops: CDR1 DFQATT, CDR2 SNEGSKA (reference sequence). V trimming: 6 bases; J trimming: 7 bases; junction bases outside the gene matches: 18. There are 16 residues in the CDR3. CDR3 loop: CSAGGQWAEAQQPQHF. CDR3 DNA: TGCAGTGCAGGGGGACAGTGGGCGGAGGCTCAACAGCCCCAGCATTTT.

This clonotype has a count of ten or more. The chain recombines TRBV18 with TRBJ1-1; no firm D call. Trimming took off 1 base at V and 5 bases at J, with 14 bases between the two ends. There are 15 residues in the CDR3. The germline V gene has CDR1 KGHSH and CDR2 LQKENI. The chain's CDR3 is CASSPLEGEVTEAFF. Written as DNA, the CDR3 is TGTGCCAGCTCACCACTTGAGGGAGAAGTGACTGAAGCTTTCTTT.

This chain links TRBV5-6 with TRBJ2-3; D uncertain. Germline assignment: CDR1 SGHDT and CDR2 YYEEEE. Trimming cost V 6 bases and J 0 bases, with 17 bases left between them. The CDR3 is 16 residues long. CDR3 nucleotide sequence: TGTGCCAGCATACTGACTGGGTCCTCTAGCACAGATACGCAGTATTTT. The encoded protein is CASILTGSSSTDTQYF.

Only a few counts were recorded for this clonotype. The CDR3 reads CASRLAGAVETQYF. The CDR3 region has the DNA TGTGCCAGCAGGCTAGCGGGGGCTGTCGAGACCCAGTACTTC. The V and J genes are TRBV25-1 and TRBJ2-5; 10 nucleotides match TRBD2. V trimming: 6 bases; J trimming: 5 bases; junction bases outside the gene matches: 6. CDR1 and CDR2 from the germline V gene are MGHDK and SYGVNS. The CDR3 extends over 14 amino acids.

This clonotype was counted between two and nine times. V gene TRBV19 combines with J gene TRBJ2-1; D may be TRBD2 (7 bases). V was trimmed by 7 bases and J by 3 bases, leaving 16 bases between them. This CDR3 contains 15 residues. In germline, CDR1 is LNHDA, CDR2 SQIVND (reference sequence). The CDR3 loop is CASTQTGGSYNEQFF. As DNA, the CDR3 is TGTGCCAGTACCCAGACAGGCGGGAGCTACAATGAGCAGTTCTTC. Full variable domain (rest looked up from reference TRBV19 and TRBJ2-1): DGGITQSPKYLFRKEGQNVTLSCEQNLNHDAMYWYRQDPGQGLRLIYYSQIVNDFQKGDIAEGYSVSREKKESFPLTVTSAQKNPTAFYLCASTQTGGSYNEQFFGPGTRLTVL.

This clonotype was detected a few times. The rearrangement links TRBV2 to TRBJ2-5, with D uncertain. The V gene's germline CDR1 is SNHLY and CDR2 FYNNEI. Trimming stripped 8 bases from V and 7 bases from J, with 17 bases between. The CDR3 runs 13 residues. The CDR3 DNA reads as TGTGCCAGCGGTAAAGACGAGACTGCGACCCAGTACTTC. Its protein product is CASGKDETATQYF.

The sample holds a few counts of this clonotype. The chain recombines TRBV7-3 with TRBJ2-3, with 7 bases matching TRBD2. This CDR3 is built from 14 residues. Germline V gene lookup returns CDR1 SGHTA and CDR2 FQGTGA. Trimming removed 5 bases from V and 4 bases from J; junction bases left unmatched: 6. CDR3 sequence: CASSPGLVSDTQYF. In DNA, the CDR3 is TGTGCCAGCAGCCCCGGACTAGTATCAGATACGCAGTATTTT.

J is TRBJ1-5 and V is TRBV20-1, with 8 bases matching TRBD1. The CDR3 is made up of 15 amino acids. From germline, CDR1 is DFQATT and CDR2 SNEGSKA (reference sequence). V lost 1 base and J lost 3; bases outside the gene matches: 5. The CDR3 sequence: CSARVGTGNNQPQHF. The CDR3 nucleotides read TGCAGTGCTAGAGTCGGGACAGGCAACAATCAGCCCCAGCATTTT.

V gene TRBV5-6 combines with J gene TRBJ2-7; D is perhaps TRBD1 (6 bases). The CDR3 totals 16 residues. V lost 3 bases and J 5 bases, leaving 21 bases between the germline ends. Germline CDR1 and CDR2: SGHDT and YYEEEE. The DNA for the CDR3 is TGTGCCAGCAGCTGGTACTCACAGGGTTTAGGGGACGAGCAGTACTTC. It is translated as CASSWYSQGLGDEQYF.

The J gene is TRBJ2-3, the V gene TRBV2, with 8 positions matching TRBD1. V trimming: 8 bases; J trimming: 2 bases; junction bases outside the gene matches: 6. Germline CDR1 is SNHLY and CDR2 is FYNNEI. This CDR3 contains 14 residues. The CDR3, as DNA: TGTGCCAGCGGACGACAGGGGACCACAGATACGCAGTATTTT. Protein sequence: CASGRQGTTDTQYF.

This clonotype was counted ten times or more. This sequence joins TRBV4-1 and TRBJ1-2; tentatively, D is TRBD1 (5 bases). The V gene lost 6 bases and the J gene lost 1 base, with 12 bases spanning the gap. Per germline, CDR1 MGHRA and CDR2 YSYEKL. The CDR3 runs 14 residues. The CDR3 region is CASRNSGVNYGYTF. The CDR3, as DNA: TGCGCCAGCAGAAATTCGGGGGTTAACTATGGCTACACCTTC.

This clonotype turned up a few times. V gene TRBV5-1 combines with J gene TRBJ2-1, with unresolved D. CDR3 length: 12 amino acids. Germline-derived CDR1 and CDR2 are SGHRS and YFSETQ. V lost 4 bases and J 6 bases, leaving 8 bases between the germline ends. The CDR3 region is CASSRTLNEQFF. The CDR3 bases are TGCGCCAGCAGCCGGACCCTCAATGAGCAGTTCTTC.

Many counts were recorded for this clonotype. The chain is built from TRBV20-1 and TRBJ2-7; D gene ambiguous. This CDR3 is built from 13 residues. V was shortened by 3 bases and J by 2 bases, with 11 bases between the two germline ends. Germline V gives CDR1 DFQATT, CDR2 SNEGSKA (reference sequence). CDR3 DNA sequence: TGCAGTGCTAGGGACGCTTATACCTACGAGCAGTACTTC. Protein: CSARDAYTYEQYF.

This clonotype was detected a few times. The chain carries TRBV20-1 and TRBJ2-3, with TRBD2 matching 8 bases. The V gene end was trimmed by 6 bases and the J gene end by 6 bases; junction bases not matched to a gene: 14. Germline assignment: CDR1 DFQATT and CDR2 SNEGSKA (reference sequence). The CDR3 spans 15 residues. Written as DNA, the CDR3 is TGCAGTGCCCCTCGGGGGGGTGAAGCCGGGGATACGCAGTATTTT. Translated: CSAPRGGEAGDTQYF.

This sequence joins TRBV2 and TRBJ1-2; 8 bases fit TRBD1. Germline-derived CDR1 and CDR2 are SNHLY and FYNNEI. The trim removed 6 bases at V and 8 bases at J, leaving 8 bases unmatched. This CDR3 contains 13 residues. CDR3 sequence: CASRTGAAEGYTF. The DNA of the CDR3 is TGTGCCAGCAGGACAGGGGCGGCAGAAGGCTACACCTTC.